The clone carrying this T cell receptor beta chain was counted between two and nine times. Its target is unknown. The data were obtained in a study of T cells in Graves' hyperthyroidism and ophthalmopathy. Authors of the study amplified TCR beta CDR3 regions from RNA transcripts. TCR CDR3 underwent first-round RT-PCR with the HTBI primer set. TCRdb passed the multiplex PCR reads through MiXCR, listing each CDR3 protein once. The data contain under 700,000 distinct CDR3 sequences, more than 45% of them seen just once; the ten biggest clones take up just under 8.5%. Notes on the study in general: Most clonotypes that expanded in the thyroid above 0.001 also showed up in blood.

Sequenced sample: peripheral blood or thyroid tissue (not recorded which). The TCR sequence derives from a woman under 30 with Graves' hyperthyroidism.

CDR3 sequence reads: CASSHQWTGRMAQHF. The CDR3 DNA sequence: TGCGCCAGCAGCCACCAATGGACAGGACGCATGGCCCAGCATTTT. V usage is TRBV4-3 and J usage is TRBJ1-5; TRBD1 aligns across 7 bases. This CDR3 comprises 15 residues. Germline trimming cut 3 bases from V and 11 bases from J; bases unmatched to any gene: 13. CDR1 LGHNA and CDR2 YSLEER come from the germline V gene.